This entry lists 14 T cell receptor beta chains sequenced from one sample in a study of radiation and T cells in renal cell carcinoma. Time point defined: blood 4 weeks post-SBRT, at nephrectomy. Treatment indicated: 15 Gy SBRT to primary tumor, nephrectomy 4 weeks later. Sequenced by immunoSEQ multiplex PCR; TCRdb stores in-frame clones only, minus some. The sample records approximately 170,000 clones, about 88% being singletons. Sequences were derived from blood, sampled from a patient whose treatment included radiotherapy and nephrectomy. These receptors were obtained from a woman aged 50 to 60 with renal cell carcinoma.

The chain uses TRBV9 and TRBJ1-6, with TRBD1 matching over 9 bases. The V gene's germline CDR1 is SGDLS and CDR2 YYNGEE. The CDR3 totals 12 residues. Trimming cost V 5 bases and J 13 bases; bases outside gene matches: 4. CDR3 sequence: CASRGQGGPLHF. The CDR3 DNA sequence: TGTGCCAGCAGGGGACAGGGTGGCCCCCTCCACTTT.

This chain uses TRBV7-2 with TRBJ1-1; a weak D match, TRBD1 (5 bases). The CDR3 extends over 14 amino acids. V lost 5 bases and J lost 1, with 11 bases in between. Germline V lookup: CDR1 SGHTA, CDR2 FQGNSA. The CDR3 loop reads CASSGGTTNTEAFF. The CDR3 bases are TGTGCCAGCAGCGGGGGAACAACGAACACTGAAGCTTTCTTT.

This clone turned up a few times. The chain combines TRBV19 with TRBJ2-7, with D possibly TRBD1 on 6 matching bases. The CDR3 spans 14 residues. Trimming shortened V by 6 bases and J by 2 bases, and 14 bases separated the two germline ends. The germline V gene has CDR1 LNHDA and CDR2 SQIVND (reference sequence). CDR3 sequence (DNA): TGTGCCAGTAGCTTCCAGGGGTATGCCTACGAGCAGTACTTC. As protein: CASSFQGYAYEQYF.

CDR3 in amino acids: CACKQDSYEQYF. In DNA, the CDR3 is TGTGCCTGCAAACAAGACAGCTACGAGCAGTACTTC. V is TRBV30 and J is TRBJ2-7; D is possibly TRBD1 (5 bases). Trimming left V 6 bases short and J 3 bases short, with 12 bases between. Germline V gives CDR1 GTSNPN, CDR2 SVGIG (reference sequence). The length of the CDR3 is 12 residues.

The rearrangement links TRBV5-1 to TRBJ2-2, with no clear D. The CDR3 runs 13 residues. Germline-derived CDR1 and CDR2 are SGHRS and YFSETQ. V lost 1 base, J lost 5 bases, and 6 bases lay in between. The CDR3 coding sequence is TGCGCCAGCAGCTTGCGAGAGACCGGGGAGCTGTTTTTT. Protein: CASSLRETGELFF.

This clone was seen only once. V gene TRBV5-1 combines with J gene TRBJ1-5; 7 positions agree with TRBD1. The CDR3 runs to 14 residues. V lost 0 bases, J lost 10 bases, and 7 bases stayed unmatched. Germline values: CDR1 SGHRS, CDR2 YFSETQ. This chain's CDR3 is CASSLGQGQSPQHF. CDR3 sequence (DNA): TGCGCCAGCAGCTTGGGACAGGGTCAGAGTCCCCAGCATTTT. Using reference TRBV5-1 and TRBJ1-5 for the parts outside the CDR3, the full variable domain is KAGVTQTPRYLIKTRGQQVTLSCSPISGHRSVSWYQQTPGQGLQFLFEYFSETQRNKGNFPGRFSGRQFSNSRSEMNVSTLELGDSALYLCASSLGQGQSPQHFGDGTRLSIL.

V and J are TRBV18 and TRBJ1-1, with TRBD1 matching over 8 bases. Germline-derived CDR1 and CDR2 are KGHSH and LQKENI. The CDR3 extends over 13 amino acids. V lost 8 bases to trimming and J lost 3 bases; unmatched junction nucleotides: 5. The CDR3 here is CASSGQGDTEAFF. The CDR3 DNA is TGTGCCAGCAGCGGACAGGGAGACACTGAAGCTTTCTTT. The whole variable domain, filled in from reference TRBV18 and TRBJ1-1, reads NAGVMQNPRHLVRRRGQEARLRCSPMKGHSHVYWYRQLPEEGLKFMVYLQKENIIDESGMPKERFSAEFPKEGPSILRIQQVVRGDSAAYFCASSGQGDTEAFFGQGTRLTVV.

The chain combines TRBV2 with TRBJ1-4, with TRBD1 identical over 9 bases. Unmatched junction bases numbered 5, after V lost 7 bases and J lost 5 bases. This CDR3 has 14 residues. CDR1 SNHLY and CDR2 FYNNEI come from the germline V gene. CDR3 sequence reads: CASNTGQGNEKLFF. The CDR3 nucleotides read TGTGCCAGCAACACGGGACAGGGAAATGAAAAACTGTTTTTT. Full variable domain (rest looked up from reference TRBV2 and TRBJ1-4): EPEVTQTPSHQVTQMGQEVILRCVPISNHLYFYWYRQILGQKVEFLVSFYNNEISEKSEIFDDQFSVERPDGSNFTLKIRSTKLEDSAMYFCASNTGQGNEKLFFGSGTQLSVL.

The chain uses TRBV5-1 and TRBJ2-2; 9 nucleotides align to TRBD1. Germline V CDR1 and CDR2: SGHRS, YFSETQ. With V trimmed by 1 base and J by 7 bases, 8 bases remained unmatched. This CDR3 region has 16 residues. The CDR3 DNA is TGCGCCAGCAGCTTGCGGGGACAGGGTATGAGCGGGGAGCTGTTTTTT. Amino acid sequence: CASSLRGQGMSGELFF.

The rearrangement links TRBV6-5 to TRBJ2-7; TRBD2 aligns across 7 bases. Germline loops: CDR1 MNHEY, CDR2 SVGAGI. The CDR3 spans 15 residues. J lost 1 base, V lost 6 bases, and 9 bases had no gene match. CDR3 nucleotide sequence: TGTGCCAGCAGCCGGGGAGGGATGGTGTCCTACGAGCAGTACTTC. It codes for CASSRGGMVSYEQYF.

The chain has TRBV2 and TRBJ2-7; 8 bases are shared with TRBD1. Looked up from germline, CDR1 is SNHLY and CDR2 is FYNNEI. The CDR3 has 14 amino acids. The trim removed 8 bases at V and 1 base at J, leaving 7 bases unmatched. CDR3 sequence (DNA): TGTGCCAGCGCACAGGGGGACGTGTCCTACGAGCAGTACTTC. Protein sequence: CASAQGDVSYEQYF.

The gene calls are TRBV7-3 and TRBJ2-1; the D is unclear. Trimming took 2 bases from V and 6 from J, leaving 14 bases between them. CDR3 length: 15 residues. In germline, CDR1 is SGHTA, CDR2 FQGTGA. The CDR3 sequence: CASSLQPSLRNEQFF. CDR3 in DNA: TGTGCCAGCAGCTTACAGCCATCTCTCCGCAATGAGCAGTTCTTC.

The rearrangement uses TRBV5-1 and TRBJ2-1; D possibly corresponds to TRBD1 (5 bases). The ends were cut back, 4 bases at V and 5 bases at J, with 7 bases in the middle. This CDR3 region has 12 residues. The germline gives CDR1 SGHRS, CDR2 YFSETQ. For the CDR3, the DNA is TGCGCCAGCAGCCGGACAAACAATGAGCAGTTCTTC. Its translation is CASSRTNNEQFF.

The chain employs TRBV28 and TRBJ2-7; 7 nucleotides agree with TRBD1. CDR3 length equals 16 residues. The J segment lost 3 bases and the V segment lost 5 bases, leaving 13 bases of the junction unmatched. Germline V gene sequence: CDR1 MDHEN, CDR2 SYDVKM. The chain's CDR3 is CASSPPGQAGYYEQYF. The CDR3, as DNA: TGTGCCAGCAGTCCCCCAGGACAGGCCGGATACTACGAGCAGTACTTC.